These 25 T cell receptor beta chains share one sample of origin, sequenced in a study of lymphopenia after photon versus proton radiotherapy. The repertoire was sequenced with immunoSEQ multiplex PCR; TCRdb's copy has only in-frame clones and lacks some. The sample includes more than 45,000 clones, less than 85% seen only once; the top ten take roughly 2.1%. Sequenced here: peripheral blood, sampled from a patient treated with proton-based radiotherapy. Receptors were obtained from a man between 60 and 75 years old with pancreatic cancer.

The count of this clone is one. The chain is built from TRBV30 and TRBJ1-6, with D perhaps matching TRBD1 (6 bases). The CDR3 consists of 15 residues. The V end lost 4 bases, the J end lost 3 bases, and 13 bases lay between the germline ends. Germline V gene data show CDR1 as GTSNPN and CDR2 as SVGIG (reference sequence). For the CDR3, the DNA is TGTGCCTGGAAGATGGACAGAGTCTATAATTCACCCCTCCACTTT. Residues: CAWKMDRVYNSPLHF.

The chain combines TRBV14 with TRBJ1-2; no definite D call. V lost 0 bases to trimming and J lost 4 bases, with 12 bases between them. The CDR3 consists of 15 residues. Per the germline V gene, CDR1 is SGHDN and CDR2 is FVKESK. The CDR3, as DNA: TGTGCCAGCAGCCAAGACAGCCGAATCCGCTATGGCTACACCTTC. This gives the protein CASSQDSRIRYGYTF.

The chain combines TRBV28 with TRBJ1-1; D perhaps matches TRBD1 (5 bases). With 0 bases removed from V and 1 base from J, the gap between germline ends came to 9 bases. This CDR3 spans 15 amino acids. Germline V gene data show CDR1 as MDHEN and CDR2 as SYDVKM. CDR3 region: CASSLWGRANTEAFF. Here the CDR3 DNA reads TGTGCCAGCAGTTTATGGGGCAGGGCGAACACTGAAGCTTTCTTT. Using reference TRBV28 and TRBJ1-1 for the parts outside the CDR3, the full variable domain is DVKVTQSSRYLVKRTGEKVFLECVQDMDHENMFWYRQDPGLGLRLIYFSYDVKMKEKGDIPEGYSVSREKKERFSLILESASTNQTSMYLCASSLWGRANTEAFFGQGTRLTVV.

CDR3 DNA sequence: TGTGCCAGCAGTTATTATGGGGGGTCTAGAAGGGGCTACACCTTC. Its translation: CASSYYGGSRRGYTF. This rearrangement joins TRBV6-5 to TRBJ1-2, with D maybe TRBD1 (5 bases). Trimming removed 3 bases at V and 8 bases at J, with 19 bases between. CDR3 length equals 15 residues. Germline V gives CDR1 MNHEY, CDR2 SVGAGI.

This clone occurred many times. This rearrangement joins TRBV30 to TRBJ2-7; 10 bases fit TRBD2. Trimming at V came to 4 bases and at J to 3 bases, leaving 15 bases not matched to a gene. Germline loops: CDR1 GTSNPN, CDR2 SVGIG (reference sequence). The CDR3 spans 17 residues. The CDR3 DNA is TGTGCCTGGAAATCAGCCAGCGGGAGGGGGCTACGCTACGAGCAGTACTTC. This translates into CAWKSASGRGLRYEQYF. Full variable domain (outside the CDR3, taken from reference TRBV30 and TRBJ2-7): SQTIHQWPATLVQPVGSPLSLECTVEGTSNPNLYWYRQAAGRGLQLLFYSVGIGQISSEVPQNLSASRPQDRQFILSSKKLLLSDSGFYLCAWKSASGRGLRYEQYFGPGTRLTVT.

CDR3 residues: CASRAGNSYNEQFF. The CDR3 region has the DNA TGTGCCAGCAGGGCGGGCAACTCCTACAATGAGCAGTTCTTC. The rearrangement joins TRBV27 to TRBJ2-1; tentatively, D is TRBD2 (5 bases). V was pared by 6 bases and J by 0 bases, with 9 bases between. The CDR3 covers 14 residues. Looked up from germline, CDR1 is MNHEY and CDR2 is SMNVEV (reference sequence).

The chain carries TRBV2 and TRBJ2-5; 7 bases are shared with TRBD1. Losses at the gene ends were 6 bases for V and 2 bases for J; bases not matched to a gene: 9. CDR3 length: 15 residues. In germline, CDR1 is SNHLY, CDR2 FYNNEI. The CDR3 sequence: CASRRTGGYQETQYF. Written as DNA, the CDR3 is TGTGCCAGCAGAAGGACAGGTGGTTATCAAGAGACCCAGTACTTC. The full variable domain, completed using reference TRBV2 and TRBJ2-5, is EPEVTQTPSHQVTQMGQEVILRCVPISNHLYFYWYRQILGQKVEFLVSFYNNEISEKSEIFDDQFSVERPDGSNFTLKIRSTKLEDSAMYFCASRRTGGYQETQYFGPGTRLLVL.

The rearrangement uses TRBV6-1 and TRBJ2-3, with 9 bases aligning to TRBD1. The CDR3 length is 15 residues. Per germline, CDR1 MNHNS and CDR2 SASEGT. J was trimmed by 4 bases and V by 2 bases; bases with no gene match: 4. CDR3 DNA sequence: TGTGCCAGCAGTGAAAGGGGGACAGGGTCAGATACGCAGTATTTT. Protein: CASSERGTGSDTQYF.

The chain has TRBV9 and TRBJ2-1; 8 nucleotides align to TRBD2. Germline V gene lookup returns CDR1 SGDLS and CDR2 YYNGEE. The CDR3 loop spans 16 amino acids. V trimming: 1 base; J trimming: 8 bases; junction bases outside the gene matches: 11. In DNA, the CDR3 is TGTGCCAGCAGCGTAACCGGGACTAGTGGCCCGCATGAGCAGTTCTTC. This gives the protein CASSVTGTSGPHEQFF.

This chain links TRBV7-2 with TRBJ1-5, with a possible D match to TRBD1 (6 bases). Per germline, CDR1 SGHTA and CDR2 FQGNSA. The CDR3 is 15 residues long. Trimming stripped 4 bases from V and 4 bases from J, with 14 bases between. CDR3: CASSSGTISNQPQHF. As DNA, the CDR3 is TGTGCCAGCAGCTCGGGGACAATCTCTAATCAGCCCCAGCATTTT. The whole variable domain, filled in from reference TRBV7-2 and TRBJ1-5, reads GAGVSQSPSNKVTEKGKDVELRCDPISGHTALYWYRQSLGQGLEFLIYFQGNSAPDKSGLPSDRFSAERTGGSVSTLTIQRTQQEDSAVYLCASSSGTISNQPQHFGDGTRLSIL.

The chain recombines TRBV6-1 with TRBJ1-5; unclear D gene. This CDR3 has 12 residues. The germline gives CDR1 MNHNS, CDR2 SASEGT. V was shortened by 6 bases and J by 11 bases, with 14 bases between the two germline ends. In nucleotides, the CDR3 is TGTGCCAGCAGACAATCTGGCCCAGCCCAGCATTTT. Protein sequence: CASRQSGPAQHF.

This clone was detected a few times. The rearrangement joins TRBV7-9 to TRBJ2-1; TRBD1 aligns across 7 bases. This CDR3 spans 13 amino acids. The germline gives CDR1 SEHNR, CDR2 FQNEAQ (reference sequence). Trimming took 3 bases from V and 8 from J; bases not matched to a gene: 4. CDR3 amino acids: CASSFWDSDEQFF. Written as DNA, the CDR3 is TGTGCCAGCAGCTTTTGGGACAGCGATGAGCAGTTCTTC.

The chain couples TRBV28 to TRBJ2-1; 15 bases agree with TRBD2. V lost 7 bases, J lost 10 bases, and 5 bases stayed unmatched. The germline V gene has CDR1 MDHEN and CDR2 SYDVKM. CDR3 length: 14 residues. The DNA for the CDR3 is TGTGCCAGCACCCCCGGGACTAGCGGGAGGGAGCAGTTCTTC. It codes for CASTPGTSGREQFF.

The CDR3 sequence: CASSRDSPYEQYF. The CDR3 DNA is TGTGCCAGCAGCCGGGACTCCCCCTACGAGCAGTACTTC. The chain couples TRBV7-9 to TRBJ2-7; D might be TRBD2 (6 bases). This CDR3 spans 13 amino acids. Trimming removed 5 bases at V and 2 bases at J, with 10 bases between. The germline gives CDR1 SEHNR, CDR2 FQNEAQ (reference sequence). Full variable domain (missing parts from reference TRBV7-9 and TRBJ2-7): DTGVSQNPRHKITKRGQNVTFRCDPISEHNRLYWYRQTLGQGPEFLTYFQNEAQLEKSRLLSDRFSAERPKGSFSTLEIQRTEQGDSAMYLCASSRDSPYEQYFGPGTRLTVT.

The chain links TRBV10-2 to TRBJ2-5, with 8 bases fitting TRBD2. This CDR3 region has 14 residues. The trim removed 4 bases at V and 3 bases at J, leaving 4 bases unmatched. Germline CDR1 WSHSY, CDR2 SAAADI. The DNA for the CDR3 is TGCGCCAGCAGTGGTACTAGCGGTAAAGAGACCCAGTACTTC. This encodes CASSGTSGKETQYF.

In nucleotides, the CDR3 is TGTGCCAGCAGCTTAATGGGCCCTGGAAACACCATATATTTT. It encodes CASSLMGPGNTIYF. The chain combines TRBV7-2 with TRBJ1-3; the D is unclear. V dropped 2 bases and J dropped 2 bases, with 7 bases sitting between them. The length of the CDR3 is 14 residues. The germline V gene has CDR1 SGHTA and CDR2 FQGNSA.

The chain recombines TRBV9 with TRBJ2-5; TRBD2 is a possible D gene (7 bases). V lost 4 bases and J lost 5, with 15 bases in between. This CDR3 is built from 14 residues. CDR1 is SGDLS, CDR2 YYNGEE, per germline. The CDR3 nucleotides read TGTGCCAGCAGCTCCGGACCGGGGGGCGAGACCCAGTACTTC. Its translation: CASSSGPGGETQYF. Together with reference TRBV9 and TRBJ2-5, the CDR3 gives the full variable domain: DSGVTQTPKHLITATGQRVTLRCSPRSGDLSVYWYQQSLDQGLQFLIQYYNGEERAKGNILERFSAQQFPDLHSELNLSSLELGDSALYFCASSSGPGGETQYFGPGTRLLVL.

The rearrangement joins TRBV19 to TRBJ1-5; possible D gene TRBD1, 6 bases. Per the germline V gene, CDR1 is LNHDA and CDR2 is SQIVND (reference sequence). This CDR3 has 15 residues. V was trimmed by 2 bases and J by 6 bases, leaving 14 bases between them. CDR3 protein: CASSIFGQGIQPQHF. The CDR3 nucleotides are TGTGCCAGTAGTATATTTGGGCAGGGGATTCAGCCCCAGCATTTT.

This CDR3 is CAWSFHRGKLFF. CDR3 nucleotides: TGTGCCTGGAGTTTTCACCGGGGAAAACTGTTTTTT. This chain uses TRBV30 with TRBJ1-4; D not resolved. The germline V gene has CDR1 GTSNPN and CDR2 SVGIG (reference sequence). The V end lost 2 bases, the J end lost 10 bases, and 11 bases lay between the germline ends. This CDR3 region has 12 residues.

CDR3 coding DNA: TGTGCCAGCAGTCATTCAGGGGGCTCGAACACTGAAGCTTTCTTT. The encoded protein is CASSHSGGSNTEAFF. The V and J genes are TRBV28 and TRBJ1-1, with 8 bases identical to TRBD1. The CDR3 sequence is 15 residues long. The germline CDR1 and CDR2 sequences are MDHEN and SYDVKM. J lost 1 base, V lost 5 bases, and 6 bases had no gene match. Full variable domain (missing parts from reference TRBV28 and TRBJ1-1): DVKVTQSSRYLVKRTGEKVFLECVQDMDHENMFWYRQDPGLGLRLIYFSYDVKMKEKGDIPEGYSVSREKKERFSLILESASTNQTSMYLCASSHSGGSNTEAFFGQGTRLTVV.

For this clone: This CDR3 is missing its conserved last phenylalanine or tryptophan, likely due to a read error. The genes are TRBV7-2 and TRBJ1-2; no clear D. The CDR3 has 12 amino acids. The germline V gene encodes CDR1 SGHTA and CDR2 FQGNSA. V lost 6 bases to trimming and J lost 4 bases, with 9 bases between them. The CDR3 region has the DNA TGTGCCAGCAGTACACAGACCTATGGCTACACCCTC. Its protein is CASSTQTYGYTL.

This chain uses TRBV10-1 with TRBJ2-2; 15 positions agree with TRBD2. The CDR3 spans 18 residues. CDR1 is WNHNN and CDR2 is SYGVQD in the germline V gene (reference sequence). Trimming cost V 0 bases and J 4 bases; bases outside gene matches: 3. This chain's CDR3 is CASSESGLAGGTTGELFF. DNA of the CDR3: TGCGCCAGCAGTGAGTCGGGACTAGCGGGAGGTACCACCGGGGAGCTGTTTTTT.

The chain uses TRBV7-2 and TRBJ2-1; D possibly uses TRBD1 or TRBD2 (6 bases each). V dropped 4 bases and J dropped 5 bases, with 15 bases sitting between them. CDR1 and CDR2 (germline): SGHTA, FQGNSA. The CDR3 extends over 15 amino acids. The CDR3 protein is CASSSVRGTHNEQFF. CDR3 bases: TGTGCCAGCAGCTCGGTTAGGGGGACTCACAATGAGCAGTTCTTC.

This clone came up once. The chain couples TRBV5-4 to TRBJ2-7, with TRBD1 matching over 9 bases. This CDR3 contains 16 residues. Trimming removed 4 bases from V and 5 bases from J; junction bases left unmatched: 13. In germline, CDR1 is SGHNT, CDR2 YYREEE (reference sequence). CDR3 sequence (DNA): TGTGCCAGCAGCCCTACCACCGGGACAGGGTCCCACGAGCAGTACTTC. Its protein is CASSPTTGTGSHEQYF. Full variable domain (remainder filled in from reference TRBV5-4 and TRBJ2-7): ETGVTQSPTHLIKTRGQQVTLRCSSQSGHNTVSWYQQALGQGPQFIFQYYREEENGRGNFPPRFSGLQFPNYSSELNVNALELDDSALYLCASSPTTGTGSHEQYFGPGTRLTVT.

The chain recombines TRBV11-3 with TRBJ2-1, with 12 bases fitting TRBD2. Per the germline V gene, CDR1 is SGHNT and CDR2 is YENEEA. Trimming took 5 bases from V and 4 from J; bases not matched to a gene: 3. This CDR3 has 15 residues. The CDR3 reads CASSALAGGYNEQFF. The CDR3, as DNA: TGTGCCAGCAGCGCCCTAGCGGGAGGGTACAATGAGCAGTTCTTC.